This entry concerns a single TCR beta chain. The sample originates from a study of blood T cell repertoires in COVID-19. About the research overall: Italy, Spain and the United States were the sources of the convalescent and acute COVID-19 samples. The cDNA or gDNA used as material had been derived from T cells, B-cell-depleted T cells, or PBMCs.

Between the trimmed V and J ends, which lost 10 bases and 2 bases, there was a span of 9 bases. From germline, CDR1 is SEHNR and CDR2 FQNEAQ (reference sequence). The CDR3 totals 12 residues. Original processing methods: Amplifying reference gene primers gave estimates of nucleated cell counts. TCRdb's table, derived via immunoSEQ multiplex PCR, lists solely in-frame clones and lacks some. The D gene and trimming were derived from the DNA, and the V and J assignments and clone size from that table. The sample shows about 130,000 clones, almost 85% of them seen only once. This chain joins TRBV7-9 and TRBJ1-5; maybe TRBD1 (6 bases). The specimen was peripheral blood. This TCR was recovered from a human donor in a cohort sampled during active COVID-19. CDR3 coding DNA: TGTGCCACCTCAGGGGGCAATCAGCCCCAGCATTTT. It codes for CATSGGNQPQHF.